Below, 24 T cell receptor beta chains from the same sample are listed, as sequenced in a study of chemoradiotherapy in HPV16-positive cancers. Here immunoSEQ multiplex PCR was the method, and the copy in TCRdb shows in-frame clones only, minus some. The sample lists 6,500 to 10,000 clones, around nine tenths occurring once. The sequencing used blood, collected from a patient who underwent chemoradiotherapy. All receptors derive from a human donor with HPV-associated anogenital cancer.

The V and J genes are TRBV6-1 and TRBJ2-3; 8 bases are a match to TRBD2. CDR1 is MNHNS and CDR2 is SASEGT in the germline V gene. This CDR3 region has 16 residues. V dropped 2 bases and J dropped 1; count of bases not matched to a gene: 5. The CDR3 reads CASSEFRGGGTDTQYF. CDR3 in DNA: TGTGCCAGCAGTGAATTTCGGGGGGGTGGCACAGATACGCAGTATTTT.

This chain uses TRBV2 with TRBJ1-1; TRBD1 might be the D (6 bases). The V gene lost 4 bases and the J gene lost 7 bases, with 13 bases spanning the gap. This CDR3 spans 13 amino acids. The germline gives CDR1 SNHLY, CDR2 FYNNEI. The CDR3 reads CASSADRTFEAFF. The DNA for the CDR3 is TGTGCCAGCAGTGCCGACAGGACCTTTGAAGCTTTCTTT.

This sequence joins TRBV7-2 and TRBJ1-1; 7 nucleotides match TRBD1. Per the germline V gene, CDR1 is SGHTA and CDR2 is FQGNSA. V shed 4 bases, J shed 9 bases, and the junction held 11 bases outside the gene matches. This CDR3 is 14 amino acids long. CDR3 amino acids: CASSSVPGQSKAFF. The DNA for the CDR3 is TGTGCCAGCAGCTCTGTCCCGGGACAGTCGAAAGCTTTCTTT.

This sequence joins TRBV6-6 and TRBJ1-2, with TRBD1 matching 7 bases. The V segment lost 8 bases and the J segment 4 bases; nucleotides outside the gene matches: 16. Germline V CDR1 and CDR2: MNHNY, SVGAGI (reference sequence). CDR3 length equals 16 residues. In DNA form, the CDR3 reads TGTGCCAGCCTTACCCGAAGACCCGGGACAGCCTATGGCTACACCTTC. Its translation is CASLTRRPGTAYGYTF.

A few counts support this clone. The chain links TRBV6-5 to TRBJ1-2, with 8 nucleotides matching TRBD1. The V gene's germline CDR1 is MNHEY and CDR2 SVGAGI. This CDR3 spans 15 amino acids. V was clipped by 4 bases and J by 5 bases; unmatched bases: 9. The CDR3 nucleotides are TGTGCCAGCAGTTCCCAGGGGGCCTTGTGGTATGGCTACACCTTC. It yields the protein CASSSQGALWYGYTF.

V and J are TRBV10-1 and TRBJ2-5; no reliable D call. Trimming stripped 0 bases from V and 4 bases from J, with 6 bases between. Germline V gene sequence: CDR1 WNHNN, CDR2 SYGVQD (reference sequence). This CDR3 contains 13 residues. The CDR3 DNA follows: TGCGCCAGCAGTGAGTCTTCCGGAGAGACCCAGTACTTC. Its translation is CASSESSGETQYF.

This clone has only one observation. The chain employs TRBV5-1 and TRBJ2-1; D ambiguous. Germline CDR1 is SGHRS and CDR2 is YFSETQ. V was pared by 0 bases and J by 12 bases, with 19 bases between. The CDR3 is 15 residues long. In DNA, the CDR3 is TGCGCCAGCAGCTTGGTGGCGGAATTGGGCTTAGGGCAGTTCTTC. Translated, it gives CASSLVAELGLGQFF.

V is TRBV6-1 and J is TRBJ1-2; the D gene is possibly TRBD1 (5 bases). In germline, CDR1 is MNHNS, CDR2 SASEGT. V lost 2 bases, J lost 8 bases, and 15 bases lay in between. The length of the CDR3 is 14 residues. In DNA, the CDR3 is TGTGCCAGCAGTGAATATTGGGTGGGGGACGGCTACACCTTC. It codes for CASSEYWVGDGYTF.

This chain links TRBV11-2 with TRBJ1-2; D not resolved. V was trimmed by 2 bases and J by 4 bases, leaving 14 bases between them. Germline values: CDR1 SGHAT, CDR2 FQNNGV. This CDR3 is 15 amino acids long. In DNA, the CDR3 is TGTGCCAGCAGCTTATCGACCACGGGGTTCTATGGCTACACCTTC. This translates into CASSLSTTGFYGYTF.

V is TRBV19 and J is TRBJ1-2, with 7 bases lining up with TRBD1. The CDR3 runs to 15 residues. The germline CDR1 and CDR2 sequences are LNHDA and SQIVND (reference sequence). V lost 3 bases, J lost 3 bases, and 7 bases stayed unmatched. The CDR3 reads CASSIQGGFHYGYTF. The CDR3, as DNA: TGTGCCAGTAGTATTCAGGGGGGCTTTCACTATGGCTACACCTTC.

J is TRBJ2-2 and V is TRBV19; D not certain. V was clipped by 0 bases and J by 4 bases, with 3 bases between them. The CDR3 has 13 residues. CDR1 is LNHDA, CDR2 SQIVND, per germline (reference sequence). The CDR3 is CASSIEGTGELFF. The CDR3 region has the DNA TGTGCCAGTAGTATAGAGGGCACCGGGGAGCTGTTTTTT. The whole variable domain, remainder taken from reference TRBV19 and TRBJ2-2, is DGGITQSPKYLFRKEGQNVTLSCEQNLNHDAMYWYRQDPGQGLRLIYYSQIVNDFQKGDIAEGYSVSREKKESFPLTVTSAQKNPTAFYLCASSIEGTGELFFGEGSRLTVL.

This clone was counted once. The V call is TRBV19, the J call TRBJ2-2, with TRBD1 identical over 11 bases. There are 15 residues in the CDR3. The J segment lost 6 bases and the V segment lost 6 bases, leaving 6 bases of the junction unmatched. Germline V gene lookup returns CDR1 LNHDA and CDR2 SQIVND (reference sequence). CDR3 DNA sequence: TGTGCCAGTAGACCCGGGACAGGGGGTCCCGGGGAGCTGTTTTTT. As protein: CASRPGTGGPGELFF. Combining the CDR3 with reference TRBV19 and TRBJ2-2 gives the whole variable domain DGGITQSPKYLFRKEGQNVTLSCEQNLNHDAMYWYRQDPGQGLRLIYYSQIVNDFQKGDIAEGYSVSREKKESFPLTVTSAQKNPTAFYLCASRPGTGGPGELFFGEGSRLTVL.

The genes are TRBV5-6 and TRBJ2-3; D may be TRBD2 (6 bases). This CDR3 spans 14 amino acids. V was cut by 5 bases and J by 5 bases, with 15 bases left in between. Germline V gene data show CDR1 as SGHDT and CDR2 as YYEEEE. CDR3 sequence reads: CASRGVGGKDTQYF. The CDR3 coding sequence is TGTGCCAGCAGGGGCGTCGGGGGAAAAGATACGCAGTATTTT.

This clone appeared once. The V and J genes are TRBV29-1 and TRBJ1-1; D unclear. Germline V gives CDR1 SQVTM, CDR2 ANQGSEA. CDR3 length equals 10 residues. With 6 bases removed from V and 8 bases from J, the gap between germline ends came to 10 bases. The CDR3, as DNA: TGCAGCGTGGGAACGGAGGAAGCTTTCTTT. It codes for CSVGTEEAFF.

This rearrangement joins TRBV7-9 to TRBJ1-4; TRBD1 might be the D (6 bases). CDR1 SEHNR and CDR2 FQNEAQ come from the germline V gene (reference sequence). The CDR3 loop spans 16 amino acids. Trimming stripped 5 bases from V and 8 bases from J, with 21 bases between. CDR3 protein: CASSHPSQGNGEKLFF. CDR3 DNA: TGTGCCAGCAGCCATCCCTCACAGGGAAACGGAGAAAAACTGTTTTTT.

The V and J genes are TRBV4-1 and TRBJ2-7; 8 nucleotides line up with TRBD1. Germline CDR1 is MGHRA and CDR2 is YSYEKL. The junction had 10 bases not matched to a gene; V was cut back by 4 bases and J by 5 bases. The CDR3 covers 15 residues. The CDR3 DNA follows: TGCGCCAGCAGCCCCAAAGGACAGGGTATCGACGAGCAGTACGTC. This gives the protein CASSPKGQGIDEQYV.

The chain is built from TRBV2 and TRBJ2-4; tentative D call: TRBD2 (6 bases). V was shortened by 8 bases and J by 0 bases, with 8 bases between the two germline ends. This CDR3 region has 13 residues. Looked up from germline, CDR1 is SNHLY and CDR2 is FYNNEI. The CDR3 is CASQGLAKNIQYF. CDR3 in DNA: TGTGCCAGCCAGGGACTAGCCAAAAACATTCAGTACTTC.

As DNA, the CDR3 is TGTGCCAGCAGCCCACAGGGATCCAATGGCTACACCTTC. Its protein is CASSPQGSNGYTF. The V call is TRBV9, the J call TRBJ1-2, with D possibly being TRBD1 (6 bases). V was pared by 4 bases and J by 6 bases, with 13 bases between. CDR3 length: 13 residues. Germline CDR1 is SGDLS and CDR2 is YYNGEE.

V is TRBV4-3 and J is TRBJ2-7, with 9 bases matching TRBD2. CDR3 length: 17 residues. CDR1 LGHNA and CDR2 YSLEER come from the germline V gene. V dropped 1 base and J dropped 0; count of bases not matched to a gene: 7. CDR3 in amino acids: CASSQVRGGGASYEQYV. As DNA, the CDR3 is TGCGCCAGCAGCCAAGTTCGGGGCGGGGGGGCCTCCTACGAGCAGTACGTC.

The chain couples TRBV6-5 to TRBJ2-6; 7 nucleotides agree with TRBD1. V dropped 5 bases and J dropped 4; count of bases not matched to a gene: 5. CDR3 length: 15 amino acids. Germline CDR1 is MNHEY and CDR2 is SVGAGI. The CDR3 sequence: CASSAGGGGANVLTF. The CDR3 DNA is TGTGCCAGCAGTGCAGGGGGTGGGGGGGCCAACGTCCTGACTTTC.

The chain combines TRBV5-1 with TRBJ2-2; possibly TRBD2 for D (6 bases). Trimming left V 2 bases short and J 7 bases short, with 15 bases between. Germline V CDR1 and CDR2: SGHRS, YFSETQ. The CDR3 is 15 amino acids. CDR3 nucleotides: TGCGCCAGCAGCTTCGGCCAGGGAGGAGGCGGGGAGCTGTTTTTT. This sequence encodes CASSFGQGGGGELFF. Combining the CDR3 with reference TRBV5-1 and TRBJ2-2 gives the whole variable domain KAGVTQTPRYLIKTRGQQVTLSCSPISGHRSVSWYQQTPGQGLQFLFEYFSETQRNKGNFPGRFSGRQFSNSRSEMNVSTLELGDSALYLCASSFGQGGGGELFFGEGSRLTVL.

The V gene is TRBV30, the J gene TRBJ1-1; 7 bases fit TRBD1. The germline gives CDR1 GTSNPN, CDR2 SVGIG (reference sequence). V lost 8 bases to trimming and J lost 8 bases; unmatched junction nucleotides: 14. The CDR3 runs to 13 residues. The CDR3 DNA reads TGTGCCGGAACAAGGGACAGAATTCCCGAAGCTTTCTTT. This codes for CAGTRDRIPEAFF.

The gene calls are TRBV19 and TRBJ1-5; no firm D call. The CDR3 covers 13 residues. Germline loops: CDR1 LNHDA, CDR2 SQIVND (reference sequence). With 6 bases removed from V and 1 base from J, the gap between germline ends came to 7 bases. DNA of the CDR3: TGTGCCAGTAGAATGGCGAGCAATCAGCCCCAGCATTTT. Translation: CASRMASNQPQHF.

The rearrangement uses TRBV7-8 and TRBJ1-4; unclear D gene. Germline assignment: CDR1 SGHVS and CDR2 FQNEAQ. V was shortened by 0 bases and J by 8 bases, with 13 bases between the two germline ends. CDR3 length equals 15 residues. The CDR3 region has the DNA TGTGCCAGCAGCTTAGCGCCCGGACCGATAGAAAAACTGTTTTTT. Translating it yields CASSLAPGPIEKLFF.